The sequence of this T cell receptor beta chain was determined in a study of blood T cell repertoires in COVID-19. V lost 0 bases and J 8 bases, leaving 12 bases between the germline ends. Per the germline V gene, CDR1 is SGHRS and CDR2 is YFSETQ. The CDR3 covers 14 residues. TCRdb's copy holds only in-frame clones and misses some; the assay was immunoSEQ multiplex PCR. The sample has over 200,000 clones; 85% to 90% are singletons. Material for sequencing was peripheral blood. The receptor's source is a man aged 30 to 39 with COVID-19, enrolled during active disease. This chain links TRBV5-1 with TRBJ2-1, with D perhaps matching TRBD1 (5 bases). CDR3 DNA sequence: TGCGCCAGCAGCTTGGAAGGGGTGGTGCATGAGCAGTTCTTC. Amino acid sequence: CASSLEGVVHEQFF.